These 31 T cell receptor beta chains share one sample of origin, sequenced in a study of PD-1 blockade in classical Hodgkin lymphoma. Libraries were prepared by immunoSEQ multiplex PCR; TCRdb keeps only in-frame clonotypes and omits some of them. The repertoire includes over 15,000 clones, about 85% of them detected once, and 3.9% sits in the top ten. As to time point: newly diagnosed, previously untreated cHL patient sample. Source material: peripheral blood mononuclear cells (PBMCs). The receptors originated from a human donor with classical Hodgkin lymphoma.

This clone appeared once. J is TRBJ1-1 and V is TRBV2; D is uncertain. The V gene lost 6 bases and the J gene lost 8 bases, with 16 bases spanning the gap. This CDR3 has 13 amino acids. Germline V gene lookup returns CDR1 SNHLY and CDR2 FYNNEI. The DNA of the CDR3 is TGTGCCAGCAGAATGACATTTCTTTCCGAAGCTTTCTTT. Amino acid sequence: CASRMTFLSEAFF.

This chain joins TRBV7-9 and TRBJ2-3, with a weak D call TRBD1 (5 bases). Trimming pared 6 bases from V and 6 bases from J, leaving 16 bases between. The CDR3 is 14 amino acids. Germline V gives CDR1 SEHNR, CDR2 FQNEAQ (reference sequence). CDR3 protein: CASSVGWGPDTQYF. The CDR3 DNA follows: TGTGCCAGCAGTGTAGGATGGGGCCCGGATACGCAGTATTTT.

The chain is built from TRBV30 and TRBJ2-1, with TRBD1 matching 7 bases. The V segment lost 7 bases and the J segment 0 bases; nucleotides outside the gene matches: 3. The CDR3 has 13 residues. Germline loops: CDR1 GTSNPN, CDR2 SVGIG (reference sequence). DNA of the CDR3: TGTGCCTCCGGGACAGTCTCCTACAATGAGCAGTTCTTC. Its protein product is CASGTVSYNEQFF.

This clone has more than one count but fewer than ten. The chain combines TRBV21-1 with TRBJ2-7; the D call of TRBD1 is as the table states it, not checked on the DNA. TRBV21-1 corresponds to a pseudogene. The CDR3 runs to 16 residues. The CDR3 loop reads CASSIPLRGQTYEQYF. The CDR3 DNA sequence: TGTGCCAGCAGCATACCGCTCCGGGGACAGACCTACGAGCAGTACTTC.

The chain uses TRBV10-2 and TRBJ2-7, with D unresolved. There are 13 residues in the CDR3. Germline CDR1 and CDR2: WSHSY and SAAADI. V lost 2 bases, J lost 2 bases, and 7 bases lay in between. CDR3 sequence (DNA): TGCGCCAGCAGTGAGCCAGCCGCCTACGAGCAGTACTTC. Its protein is CASSEPAAYEQYF.

The genes are TRBV4-1 and TRBJ2-1; tentatively, D is TRBD2 (7 bases). Trimming left V 0 bases short and J 6 bases short, with 15 bases between. The V gene's germline CDR1 is MGHRA and CDR2 YSYEKL. The CDR3 loop spans 16 amino acids. The CDR3 sequence: CASSQEVRGGINEQFF. Here the CDR3 DNA reads TGCGCCAGCAGCCAAGAAGTAAGGGGGGGGATCAATGAGCAGTTCTTC.

The J gene is TRBJ1-1, the V gene TRBV5-4, with D possibly being TRBD1 (6 bases). This CDR3 has 15 residues. Germline V lookup: CDR1 SGHNT, CDR2 YYREEE (reference sequence). V was pared by 5 bases and J by 0 bases, with 14 bases between. CDR3 sequence reads: CASSLIGQMNTEAFF. Written as DNA, the CDR3 is TGTGCCAGCAGTCTTATCGGACAGATGAACACTGAAGCTTTCTTT.

The chain uses TRBV11-2 and TRBJ2-5; D is possibly TRBD1 (6 bases). The CDR3 consists of 17 residues. CDR1 is SGHAT and CDR2 is FQNNGV in the germline V gene. V lost 5 bases, J lost 2 bases, and 21 bases lay in between. The DNA of the CDR3 is TGTGCCAGCAGCCTAAATCCCCTACAGGGTCCACAAGAGACCCAGTACTTC. This codes for CASSLNPLQGPQETQYF.

The chain is built from TRBV30 and TRBJ2-2, with D tentatively TRBD1 (6 bases). Germline V lookup: CDR1 GTSNPN, CDR2 SVGIG (reference sequence). The CDR3 contains 13 residues. Trimming took 3 bases from V and 2 from J, leaving 7 bases between them. CDR3 region: CAWRGGNTGELFF. In DNA form, the CDR3 reads TGTGCCTGGAGAGGGGGAAACACCGGGGAGCTGTTTTTT.

The chain has TRBV7-7 and TRBJ2-5; 15 positions agree with TRBD2. Germline V gives CDR1 SSHAT, CDR2 FNYEAQ (reference sequence). Germline trimming cut 4 bases from V and 2 bases from J; bases unmatched to any gene: 2. CDR3 length equals 16 residues. The CDR3 sequence: CASSSGLAGGQETQYF. The CDR3, as DNA: TGTGCCAGCAGCTCGGGACTAGCGGGAGGACAAGAGACCCAGTACTTC.

V gene TRBV4-2 combines with J gene TRBJ2-3; 8 nucleotides line up with TRBD2. CDR1 and CDR2 from the germline V gene are LGHNA and YNFKEQ. Germline trimming cut 4 bases from V and 4 bases from J; bases unmatched to any gene: 25. The CDR3 totals 21 residues. The CDR3 DNA follows: TGTGCCAGCAGCCGAGAAAGCAGGGGATACACCGGGACTAGTTTCCCAGATACGCAGTATTTT. Its protein is CASSRESRGYTGTSFPDTQYF.

V gene TRBV18 combines with J gene TRBJ2-3; D not certain. Germline V gene data show CDR1 as KGHSH and CDR2 as LQKENI. The CDR3 is 14 amino acids. The ends were cut back, 6 bases at V and 0 bases at J, with 10 bases in the middle. The CDR3 reads CASSRTASTDTQYF. The CDR3 DNA reads as TGTGCCAGCTCGCGGACGGCTAGCACAGATACGCAGTATTTT.

The chain carries TRBV10-3 and TRBJ2-1; D is unclear. The CDR3 loop spans 12 amino acids. With 3 bases removed from V and 4 bases from J, the gap between germline ends came to 4 bases. The germline CDR1 and CDR2 sequences are ENHRY and SYGVKD. The CDR3, as DNA: TGTGCCATCAGTGAAAGGTACAATGAGCAGTTCTTC. Its translation: CAISERYNEQFF.

The rearrangement uses TRBV19 and TRBJ1-5, with TRBD1 as a possible D gene (6 bases). The germline gives CDR1 LNHDA, CDR2 SQIVND (reference sequence). The CDR3 length is 14 residues. The V end was cut by 3 bases, the J end by 5 bases, with 11 bases between. CDR3 nucleotide sequence: TGTGCCAGTAGTATTCGGCCAGGGGATCAGCCCCAGCATTTT. It translates to CASSIRPGDQPQHF. Looking up the rest from reference TRBV19 and TRBJ1-5 gives the full variable domain: DGGITQSPKYLFRKEGQNVTLSCEQNLNHDAMYWYRQDPGQGLRLIYYSQIVNDFQKGDIAEGYSVSREKKESFPLTVTSAQKNPTAFYLCASSIRPGDQPQHFGDGTRLSIL.

The rearrangement links TRBV7-2 to TRBJ2-7, with 8 bases matching TRBD2. This CDR3 spans 16 amino acids. The germline V gene encodes CDR1 SGHTA and CDR2 FQGNSA. J was trimmed by 6 bases and V by 1 base; bases with no gene match: 11. CDR3 DNA: TGTGCCAGCAGCTTAGTACCGCTAGCGGGCGCATCCGAGCAGTACTTC. Its translation is CASSLVPLAGASEQYF.

V usage is TRBV5-1 and J usage is TRBJ1-2; weak D call: TRBD1 (6 bases). Germline CDR1 SGHRS, CDR2 YFSETQ. Trimming stripped 0 bases from V and 5 bases from J, with 20 bases between. CDR3 size: 17 residues. For the CDR3, the DNA is TGCGCCAGCAGCTTGGGTAACATACAGGGCCTCCCGTATGGCTACACCTTC. It yields the protein CASSLGNIQGLPYGYTF.

In its sample, this clone was seen a few times. The rearrangement uses TRBV10-3 and TRBJ1-4; 10 bases align to TRBD1. Germline CDR1 ENHRY, CDR2 SYGVKD. V lost 6 bases to trimming and J lost 6 bases; unmatched junction nucleotides: 1. The CDR3 consists of 13 residues. The chain's CDR3 is CAISGTGDEKLFF. The CDR3 nucleotides are TGTGCCATCAGCGGGACAGGGGATGAAAAACTGTTTTTT.

The gene calls are TRBV28 and TRBJ1-5; perhaps TRBD1 as D (5 bases). The V gene lost 9 bases and the J gene lost 9 bases, with 24 bases spanning the gap. CDR1 is MDHEN and CDR2 is SYDVKM in the germline V gene. CDR3 length equals 15 residues. The CDR3 coding sequence is TGTGCCAGTCTACCACACCTGGGGGGGTCCGGGCCCCAGCATTTT. Protein: CASLPHLGGSGPQHF.

The chain combines TRBV18 with TRBJ2-5; D perhaps matches TRBD1 (6 bases). The CDR3 contains 12 residues. The V end was cut by 3 bases, the J end by 5 bases, with 7 bases between. CDR1 and CDR2 from the germline V gene are KGHSH and LQKENI. CDR3 DNA sequence: TGTGCCAGCTCACCCCAGGGGGAGACCCAGTACTTC. Amino acids: CASSPQGETQYF.

The chain recombines TRBV14 with TRBJ1-5, with no clear D. Trimming pared 4 bases from V and 3 bases from J, leaving 7 bases between. This CDR3 contains 13 residues. CDR1 and CDR2 (germline): SGHDN, FVKESK. The CDR3 here is CASSRSFNQPQHF. CDR3 nucleotides: TGTGCCAGCAGCCGGTCGTTCAATCAGCCCCAGCATTTT.

The CDR3 bases are TGTGCCAGCAGCTCCCGGACAGGGACAGATACGCAGTATTTT. Amino acids: CASSSRTGTDTQYF. The rearrangement joins TRBV5-5 to TRBJ2-3; 8 nucleotides agree with TRBD1. Germline CDR1 is SGHKS and CDR2 is YYEKEE (reference sequence). The CDR3 extends over 14 amino acids. J was trimmed by 3 bases and V by 3 bases; bases with no gene match: 3.

The V call is TRBV28, the J call TRBJ1-2; D not certain. V was cut by 2 bases and J by 6 bases, with 13 bases left in between. Germline CDR1 and CDR2: MDHEN and SYDVKM. The CDR3 sequence is 14 residues long. CDR3 sequence reads: CASSLGRQPDGYTF. The CDR3 bases are TGTGCCAGCAGTTTAGGGCGGCAGCCGGATGGCTACACCTTC.

The rearrangement uses TRBV6-5 and TRBJ2-7; unclear D gene. V gave up 4 bases and J gave up 6 bases, with 13 bases separating them. The CDR3 has 13 amino acids. The germline V gene has CDR1 MNHEY and CDR2 SVGAGI. The CDR3 DNA follows: TGTGCCAGCAGTTTTTCCCGGAGAGGCGAGCAGTACTTC. Its translation is CASSFSRRGEQYF.

The V call is TRBV28, the J call TRBJ1-5; possible D gene TRBD1, 6 bases. Germline CDR1 and CDR2: MDHEN and SYDVKM. The CDR3 totals 15 residues. V shed 6 bases and J shed 5 bases, with 17 bases lying between them. The CDR3 bases are TGTGCCAGCAGGCTGGGGGGCAGGGGAGATCAGCCCCAGCATTTT. Amino acid sequence: CASRLGGRGDQPQHF.

The chain is built from TRBV7-2 and TRBJ1-2, with D uncertain. The V end was cut by 1 base, the J end by 7 bases, with 10 bases between. The CDR3 extends over 13 amino acids. In germline, CDR1 is SGHTA, CDR2 FQGNSA. CDR3 in amino acids: CASSLVFSSGYTF. The CDR3 bases are TGTGCCAGCAGCTTAGTATTCAGCTCTGGCTACACCTTC.

V usage is TRBV29-1 and J usage is TRBJ2-7; TRBD1 or TRBD2 may be the D gene (6 bases each). V dropped 6 bases and J dropped 0 bases, with 12 bases sitting between them. The CDR3 is 13 amino acids. Germline values: CDR1 SQVTM, CDR2 ANQGSEA. The CDR3 spells CSVQRGVSYEQYF. The CDR3 coding sequence is TGCAGCGTCCAAAGGGGGGTCTCCTACGAGCAGTACTTC.

In its sample, this clone was seen once. The CDR3 protein is CASSYSRVTETQYF. The DNA of the CDR3 is TGTGCCAGCAGTTACTCTAGGGTTACGGAGACCCAGTACTTC. The V and J genes are TRBV6-7 and TRBJ2-5; no firm D call. TRBV6-7 is flagged as an ORF with uncertain function. This CDR3 region has 14 residues. The V end was cut by 0 bases, the J end by 5 bases, with 10 bases between.

The chain couples TRBV7-3 to TRBJ2-3; TRBD1 matches at 9 bases. The germline V gene encodes CDR1 SGHTA and CDR2 FQGTGA. V gave up 5 bases and J gave up 3 bases; unmatched junction bases: 3. This CDR3 is 14 amino acids long. This CDR3 reads CASSLGTGTDTQYF. The CDR3 nucleotides are TGTGCCAGCAGCCTTGGGACAGGGACAGATACGCAGTATTTT.

This chain uses TRBV6-5 with TRBJ1-6, with TRBD1 matching over 7 bases. The V gene's germline CDR1 is MNHEY and CDR2 SVGAGI. The CDR3 loop spans 15 amino acids. The J segment lost 10 bases and the V segment lost 3 bases, leaving 9 bases of the junction unmatched. CDR3 residues: CASSYTGTALSPLHF. CDR3 nucleotides: TGTGCCAGCAGTTATACCGGGACAGCCTTATCACCCCTCCACTTT.

V usage is TRBV18 and J usage is TRBJ2-3; TRBD2 is a possible D gene (5 bases). Trimming cost V 6 bases and J 1 base, with 14 bases left between them. Germline V CDR1 and CDR2: KGHSH, LQKENI. The CDR3 runs 15 residues. Here the CDR3 DNA reads TGTGCCAGCTCGCTCGAGGGCCTTCGCACAGATACGCAGTATTTT. As protein: CASSLEGLRTDTQYF.

V usage is TRBV9 and J usage is TRBJ2-3; D gene unclear. The V and J ends lost 3 bases and 7 bases respectively, with 15 bases between them. The CDR3 totals 14 residues. The V gene's germline CDR1 is SGDLS and CDR2 YYNGEE. CDR3 sequence (DNA): TGTGCCAGCAGCGGGACGGGTCAACTGAATACGCAGTATTTT. Translated: CASSGTGQLNTQYF. Filled out from reference TRBV9 and TRBJ2-3, the complete variable domain reads DSGVTQTPKHLITATGQRVTLRCSPRSGDLSVYWYQQSLDQGLQFLIQYYNGEERAKGNILERFSAQQFPDLHSELNLSSLELGDSALYFCASSGTGQLNTQYFGPGTRLTVL.